This T cell receptor (beta chain) derives from a study of shared clonotypes between healthy human individuals. Positively selected for CCR7, the CD45RO-negative cells used as naive CD8 cells excluded terminally differentiated effector memory CD45RA+ cells. HIV-negative, healthy adults without recent acute infections or vaccinations were the donors. Notes on the study in general: Clonotype sharing levels among donors were expected to vary with sequencing depth.

The method was immunoSEQ multiplex PCR; TCRdb's version includes in-frame clones alone and lacks a portion of them. The sample yields around 600,000 clones, approximately 95% seen once. Concerning this clone itself: Its antigen is not identified.

Germline V gene lookup returns CDR1 LNHNV and CDR2 YYDKDF (reference sequence). After removal of 0 bases from V and 7 bases from J, the junction contained 3 bases not matched to a gene. The CDR3 contains 14 residues. The source is a woman aged 30 to 39 in good health. The chain carries TRBV15 and TRBJ1-5, with TRBD1 matching over 7 bases. Sequencing was performed on naive CD8+ T cells sorted from blood. CDR3 DNA sequence: TGTGCCACCAGCAGAGACACAGGGGTCCAGCCCCAGCATTTT. Translation: CATSRDTGVQPQHF.